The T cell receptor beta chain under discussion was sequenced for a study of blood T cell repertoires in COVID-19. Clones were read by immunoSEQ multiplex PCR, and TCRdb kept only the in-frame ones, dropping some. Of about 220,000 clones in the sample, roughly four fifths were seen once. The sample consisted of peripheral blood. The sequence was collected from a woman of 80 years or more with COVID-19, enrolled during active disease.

CDR3 in DNA: TGTGCCAGCAGCCGAACGGGGGGTGGAGCTTTCTTT. The encoded protein is CASSRTGGGAFF. This chain joins TRBV12-3 or TRBV12-4 and TRBJ1-1, with a possible D match to TRBD1 (5 bases). The CDR3 is made up of 12 amino acids. Trimming stripped 6 bases from V and 10 bases from J, with 15 bases between.